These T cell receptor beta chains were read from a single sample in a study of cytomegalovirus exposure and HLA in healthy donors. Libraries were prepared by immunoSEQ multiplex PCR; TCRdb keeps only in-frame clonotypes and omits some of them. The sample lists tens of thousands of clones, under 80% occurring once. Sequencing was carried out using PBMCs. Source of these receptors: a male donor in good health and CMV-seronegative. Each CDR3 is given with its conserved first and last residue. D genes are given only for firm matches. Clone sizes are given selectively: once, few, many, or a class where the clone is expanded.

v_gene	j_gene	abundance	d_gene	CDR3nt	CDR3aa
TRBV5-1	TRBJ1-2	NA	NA	TGCGCCAGCAGCTTGGAAGCAGGGGCTAACTATGGCTACACCTTC	CASSLEAGANYGYTF
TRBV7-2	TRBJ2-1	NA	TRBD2	TGTGCCAGCAGCTTAGTAAGGCGGGGGGGCATTGAGCAGTTCTTC	CASSLVRRGGIEQFF
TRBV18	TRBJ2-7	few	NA	TGTGCCAGCTCACTGGAGATAGGCTCTCCCTTCTACGAGCAGTACTTC	CASSLEIGSPFYEQYF
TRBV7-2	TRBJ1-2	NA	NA	TGTGCCAGCAGCTTCAATAACTATGGCTACACCTTC	CASSFNNYGYTF
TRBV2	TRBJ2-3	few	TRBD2	TGTGCCAGCTTAGCGGGACGGGGCACAGATACGCAGTATTTT	CASLAGRGTDTQYF
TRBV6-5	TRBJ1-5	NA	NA	TGTGCCAGCAGTTACACACAGGGTGGCAATCAGCCCCAGCATTTT	CASSYTQGGNQPQHF
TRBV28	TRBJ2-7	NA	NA	TGTGCCTCGGCGGAAACGAGATGGGAGCAGTACTTC	CASAETRWEQYF
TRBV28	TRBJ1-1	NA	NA	TGTGCCAGCAGTTTAGGAGGGAACACTGAAGCTTTCTTT	CASSLGGNTEAFF
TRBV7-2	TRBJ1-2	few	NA	TGTGCCAGCAGCTTAATTCAGGGTGGTGGCTACACCTTC	CASSLIQGGGYTF
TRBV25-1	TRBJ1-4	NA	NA	TGTGCCAGCAGTCAGGGGACCCCAACTAATGAAAAACTGTTTTTT	CASSQGTPTNEKLFF
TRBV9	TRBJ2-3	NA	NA	TGTGCCAGCAGCACGCAAACTGCGGATACGCAGTATTTT	CASSTQTADTQYF
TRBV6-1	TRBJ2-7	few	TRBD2	TGTGCCAGCAGTGAAGCTAGCGGGAGGGCCGATTACGAGCAGTACTTC	CASSEASGRADYEQYF
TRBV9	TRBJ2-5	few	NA	TGTGCCAGCAGCGTAGGGTCGACGGGGAACCAACAGTACTTC	CASSVGSTGNQQYF
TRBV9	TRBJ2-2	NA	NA	TGTGCCAGCAGCGTTGGAGGAACCGGGGAGCTGTTTTTT	CASSVGGTGELFF
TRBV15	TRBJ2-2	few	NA	TGTGCCACCAGCAGAGATTCGGACCGCGGGGAGGTGTTTTTT	CATSRDSDRGEVFF
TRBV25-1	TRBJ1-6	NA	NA	TGTGCCAGCAGAGGGGCAGGGGTGGATCATAATTCACCCCTCCACTTT	CASRGAGVDHNSPLHF
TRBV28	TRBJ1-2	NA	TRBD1	TGTGCCAGCAGACTGACAGGGGCCAACTATGGCTACACCTTC	CASRLTGANYGYTF
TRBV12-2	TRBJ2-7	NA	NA	TGTGCAAGTCGCTTAGCGCAATGTGGTCTAAGCGAGCAGTACTTC	CASRLAQCGLSEQYF
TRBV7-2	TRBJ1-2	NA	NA	TGTGCCAGCAGCTTAGGGACCACAAGGGGCTATGGCTACACCTTC	CASSLGTTRGYGYTF
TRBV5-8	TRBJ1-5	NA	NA	TGTGCCAGCAGCTCCAAGGGGGTCCTCTTCAATCAGCCCCAGCATTTT	CASSSKGVLFNQPQHF
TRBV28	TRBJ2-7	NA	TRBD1	TGTGCCAGCAGTCCGGACAGGGAAGAAACCTACGAGCAGTACTTC	CASSPDREETYEQYF
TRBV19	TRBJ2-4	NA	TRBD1	TGTGCCAGTAGTGTTAACAGGGGGCAGGGAAACATTCAGTACTTC	CASSVNRGQGNIQYF
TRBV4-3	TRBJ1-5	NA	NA	TGCGCCAGCAGCCAAGGCAGGGGAAATCAGCCCCAGCATTTT	CASSQGRGNQPQHF
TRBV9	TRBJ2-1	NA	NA	TGTGCCAGCAGCGTAGTAAATAATGAGCAGTTCTTC	CASSVVNNEQFF
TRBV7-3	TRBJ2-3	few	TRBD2	TGTGCCAGCAGCTCCCCGACGGGACTAGTCTCTGCGCAGTATTTT	CASSSPTGLVSAQYF
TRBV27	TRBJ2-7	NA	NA	TGTGCCAGCAGTTTTTGGGCACTTCCCTACGAGCAGTACTTC	CASSFWALPYEQYF
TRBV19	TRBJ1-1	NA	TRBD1	TGTGCCAGTAGTATTTCCCAGGGGGACACTGAAGCTTTCTTT	CASSISQGDTEAFF
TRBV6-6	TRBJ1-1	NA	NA	TGTGCCAGCGATAGGCAGGGGATTGAAGCTTTCTTT	CASDRQGIEAFF
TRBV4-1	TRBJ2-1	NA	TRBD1	TGCGCCAGCAGCGTCGAGGGGGCCCCTGAGCAGTTCTTC	CASSVEGAPEQFF
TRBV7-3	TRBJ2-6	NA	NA	TGTGCCAGCAGCAACTCGCCGGGGGCCAACGTCCTGACTTTC	CASSNSPGANVLTF
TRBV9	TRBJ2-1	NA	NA	TGTGCCAGCAGCGTCCTCGGTGGCAATGAGCAGTTCTTC	CASSVLGGNEQFF
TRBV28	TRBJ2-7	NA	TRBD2	TGTGCCAGCGGTCCCCTGGGGACTAGCGGGTACGAGCAGTACTTC	CASGPLGTSGYEQYF
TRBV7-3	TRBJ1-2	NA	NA	TGTGCCAGCAGCCCCGCGGGGTGGGACTATGGCTACACCTTC	CASSPAGWDYGYTF
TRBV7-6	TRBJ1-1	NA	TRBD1	TGTGCCAGCAGCTCGGGACAGTCTAACACTGAAGCTTTCTTT	CASSSGQSNTEAFF
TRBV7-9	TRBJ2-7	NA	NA	TGTTCCAGCAGCTTAGTTTCCGGGGAGCAGTACTTC	CSSSLVSGEQYF
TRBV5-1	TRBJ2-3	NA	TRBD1	TGCGCCAGCAGCTATGGGACAGGGGGTGTCACAGATACGCAGTATTTT	CASSYGTGGVTDTQYF
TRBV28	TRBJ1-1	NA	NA	TGTGCCAGCACCTGGGGAGGAGGCGGCACTGAAGCTTTCTTT	CASTWGGGGTEAFF
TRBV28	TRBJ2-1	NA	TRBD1	TGTGCCAGCAGTTTACGGACAGGGAATTTAGTTGAGCAGTTCTTC	CASSLRTGNLVEQFF
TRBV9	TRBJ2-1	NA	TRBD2	TGTGCCAGCAGCGTACGCGGGGGGGACAATGAGCAGTTCTTC	CASSVRGGDNEQFF
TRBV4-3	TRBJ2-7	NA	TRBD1	TGCGCCAGCAGCCGGACAGGAAAAGGGTCCTACGAGCAGTACTTC	CASSRTGKGSYEQYF
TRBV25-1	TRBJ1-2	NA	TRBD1	TGTGCCAGCAGTGAATGGGCACAGGGGTCCTATGGCTACACCTTC	CASSEWAQGSYGYTF
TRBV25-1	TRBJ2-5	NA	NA	TGTGCCAGCAGTGCGACAACCCAGGGGTTTAGAGAGACCCAGTACTTC	CASSATTQGFRETQYF
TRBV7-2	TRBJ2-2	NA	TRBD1	TGTGCCAGCAGCTTAGTGGGACAGGGTTTTCCCGGGGAGCTGTTTTTT	CASSLVGQGFPGELFF
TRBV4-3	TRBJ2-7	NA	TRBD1	TGCGCCAGCAGCCAAGTACAGGGGGGACGGGAGCAGTACTTC	CASSQVQGGREQYF
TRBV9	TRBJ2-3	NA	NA	TGTGCCAGCAGCGTAGAGGGGGACCTCACAGATACGCAGTATTTT	CASSVEGDLTDTQYF
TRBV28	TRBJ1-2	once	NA	TGTGCCAGCAGTTTAGTCGGGGGGGGCTACACCTTC	CASSLVGGGYTF
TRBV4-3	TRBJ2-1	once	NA	TGCGCCAGCAGCCAGGGGATCCCGACTAGGACGTACAATGAGCAGTTCTTC	CASSQGIPTRTYNEQFF
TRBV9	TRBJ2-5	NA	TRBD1	TGTGCCAGCAGCGAGAGGGACAGGGAAGAGACCCAGTACTTC	CASSERDREETQYF